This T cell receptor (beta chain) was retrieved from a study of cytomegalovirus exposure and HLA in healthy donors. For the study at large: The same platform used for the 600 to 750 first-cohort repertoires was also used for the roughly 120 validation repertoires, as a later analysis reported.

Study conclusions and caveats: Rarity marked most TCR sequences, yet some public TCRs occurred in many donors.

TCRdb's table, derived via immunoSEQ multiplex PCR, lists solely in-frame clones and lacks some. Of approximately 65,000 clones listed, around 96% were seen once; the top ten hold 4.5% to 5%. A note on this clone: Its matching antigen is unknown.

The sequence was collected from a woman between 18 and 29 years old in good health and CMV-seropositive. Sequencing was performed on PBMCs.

The CDR3 DNA sequence: TGTGCCAGCAGAAACGGGGCTAGCGGGGTCCAAGAGACCCAGTACTTC. This gives the protein CASRNGASGVQETQYF. This chain joins TRBV13 and TRBJ2-5, with 9 nucleotides matching TRBD2. Germline CDR1 is PRHDT and CDR2 is FYEKMQ (reference sequence). This CDR3 is built from 16 residues. With V trimmed by 6 bases and J by 1 base, 9 bases remained unmatched.